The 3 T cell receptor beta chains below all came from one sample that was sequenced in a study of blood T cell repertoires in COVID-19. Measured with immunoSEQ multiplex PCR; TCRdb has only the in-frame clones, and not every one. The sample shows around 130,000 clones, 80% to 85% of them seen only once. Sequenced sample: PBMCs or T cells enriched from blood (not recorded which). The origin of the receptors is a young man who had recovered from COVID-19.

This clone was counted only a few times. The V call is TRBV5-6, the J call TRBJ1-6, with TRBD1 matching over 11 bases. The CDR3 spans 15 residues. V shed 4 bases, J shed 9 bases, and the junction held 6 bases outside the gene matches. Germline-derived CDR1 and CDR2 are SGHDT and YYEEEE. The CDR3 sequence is CASSPSGQGGSPLHF. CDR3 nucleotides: TGTGCCAGCAGCCCTTCGGGACAGGGGGGTTCACCCCTCCACTTT.

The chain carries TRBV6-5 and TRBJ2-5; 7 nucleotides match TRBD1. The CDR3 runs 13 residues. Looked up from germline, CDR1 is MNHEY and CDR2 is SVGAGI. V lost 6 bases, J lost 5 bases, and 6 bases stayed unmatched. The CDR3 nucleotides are TGTGCCAGCAGGCCGACAGGGAAGGAGACCCAGTACTTC. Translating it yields CASRPTGKETQYF.

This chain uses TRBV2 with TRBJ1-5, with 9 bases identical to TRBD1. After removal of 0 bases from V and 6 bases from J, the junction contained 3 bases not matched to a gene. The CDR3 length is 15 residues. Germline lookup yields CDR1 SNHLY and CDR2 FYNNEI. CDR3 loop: CASSEAGDRVQPQHF. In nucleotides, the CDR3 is TGTGCCAGCAGTGAAGCGGGGGACAGGGTTCAGCCCCAGCATTTT.